This TCR beta chain was documented in a study of cytotoxic CD8 clonotypes in ibrutinib-treated CLL. Overall study results and limits: In sustained-remission versus progressing patients, sampling times differed. Public clonotypes were uncommon and contracted or stayed stable on treatment.

TCRdb's table, derived via immunoSEQ multiplex PCR, lists solely in-frame clones and lacks some. The repertoire includes about 140,000 clones, around 84% of them detected once, and around 7.6% sits in the top ten. A word on this clone: Its antigen is unknown.

Germline-derived CDR1 and CDR2 are SNHLY and FYNNEI. J lost 11 bases, V lost 4 bases, and 8 bases had no gene match. The CDR3 has 12 amino acids. The specimen was PBMCs, collected after 36 months of ibrutinib treatment. This receptor was identified in a human donor with chronic lymphocytic leukemia. The chain carries TRBV2 and TRBJ2-7, with 7 bases identical to TRBD2. The CDR3 region is CASSVREAPEYF. DNA of the CDR3: TGTGCCAGCAGTGTCCGGGAGGCTCCGGAGTACTTC.